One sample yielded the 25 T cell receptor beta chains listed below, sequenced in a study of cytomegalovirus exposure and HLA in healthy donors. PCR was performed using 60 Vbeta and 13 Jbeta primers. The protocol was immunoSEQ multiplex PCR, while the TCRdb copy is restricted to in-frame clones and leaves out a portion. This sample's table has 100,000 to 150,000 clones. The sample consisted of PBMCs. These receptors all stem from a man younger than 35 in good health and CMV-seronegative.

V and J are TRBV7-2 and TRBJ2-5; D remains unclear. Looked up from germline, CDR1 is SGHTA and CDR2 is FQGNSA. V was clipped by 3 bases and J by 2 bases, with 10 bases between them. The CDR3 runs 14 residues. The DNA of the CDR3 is TGTGCCAGCAGCTTCGACATTGTACAAGAGACCCAGTACTTC. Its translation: CASSFDIVQETQYF.

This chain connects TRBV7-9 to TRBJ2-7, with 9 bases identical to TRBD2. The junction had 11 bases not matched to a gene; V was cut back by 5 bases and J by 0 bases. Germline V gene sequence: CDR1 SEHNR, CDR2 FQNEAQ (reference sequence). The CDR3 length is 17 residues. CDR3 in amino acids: CASSPTGAGGSSYEQYF. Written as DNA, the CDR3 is TGTGCCAGCAGCCCCACGGGAGCGGGGGGAAGCTCCTACGAGCAGTACTTC.

CDR3 coding DNA: TGTGCCAGCAGTTACTCAGGGGGCCCCCTCCACTTT. It specifies CASSYSGGPLHF. The chain joins TRBV6-6 to TRBJ1-6; 7 bases align to TRBD1. Trimming took 0 bases from V and 13 from J; bases not matched to a gene: 0. Germline V lookup: CDR1 MNHNY, CDR2 SVGAGI (reference sequence). The CDR3 loop spans 12 amino acids.

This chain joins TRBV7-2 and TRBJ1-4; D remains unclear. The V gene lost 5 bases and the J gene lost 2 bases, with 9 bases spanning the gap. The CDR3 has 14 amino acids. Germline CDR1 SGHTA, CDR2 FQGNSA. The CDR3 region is CASSAGGTNEKLFF. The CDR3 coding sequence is TGTGCCAGCAGCGCAGGCGGGACTAATGAAAAACTGTTTTTT.

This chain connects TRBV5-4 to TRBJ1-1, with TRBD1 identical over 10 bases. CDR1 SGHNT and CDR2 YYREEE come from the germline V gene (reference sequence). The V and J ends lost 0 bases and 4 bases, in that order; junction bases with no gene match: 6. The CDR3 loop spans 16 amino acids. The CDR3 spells CASSLATGGRSTEAFF. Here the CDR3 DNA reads TGTGCCAGCAGCTTGGCGACAGGGGGCAGGAGCACTGAAGCTTTCTTT.

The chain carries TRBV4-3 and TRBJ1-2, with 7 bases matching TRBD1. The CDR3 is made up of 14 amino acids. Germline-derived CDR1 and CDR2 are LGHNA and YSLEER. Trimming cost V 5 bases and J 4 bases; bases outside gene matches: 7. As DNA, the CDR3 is TGCGCCAGCAGCGCTCCGGGACAGTCCTATGGCTACACCTTC. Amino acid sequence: CASSAPGQSYGYTF.

CDR3 amino acids: CASSITLAGDHEQFF. CDR3 nucleotides: TGTGCCAGTAGTATAACCCTAGCGGGGGACCATGAGCAGTTCTTC. V is TRBV19 and J is TRBJ2-1, with 10 bases aligning to TRBD2. The CDR3 spans 15 residues. Germline V CDR1 and CDR2: LNHDA, SQIVND (reference sequence). V lost 2 bases and J lost 8; bases outside the gene matches: 6.

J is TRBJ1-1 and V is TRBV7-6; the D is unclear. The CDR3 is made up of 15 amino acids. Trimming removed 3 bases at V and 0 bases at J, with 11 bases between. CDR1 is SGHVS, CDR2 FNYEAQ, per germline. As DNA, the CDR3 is TGTGCCAGCAGCTTGCAGGTTATGATGAACACTGAAGCTTTCTTT. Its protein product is CASSLQVMMNTEAFF. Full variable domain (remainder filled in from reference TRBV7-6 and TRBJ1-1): GAGVSQSPRYKVTKRGQDVALRCDPISGHVSLYWYRQALGQGPEFLTYFNYEAQQDKSGLPNDRFSAERPEGSISTLTIQRTEQRDSAMYRCASSLQVMMNTEAFFGQGTRLTVV.

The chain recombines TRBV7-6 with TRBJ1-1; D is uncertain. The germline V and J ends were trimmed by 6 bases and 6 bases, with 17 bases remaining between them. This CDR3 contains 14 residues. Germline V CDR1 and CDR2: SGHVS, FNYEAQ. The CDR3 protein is CASRPRPGRAEAFF. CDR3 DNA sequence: TGTGCCAGCAGACCTAGACCCGGTCGGGCTGAAGCTTTCTTT.

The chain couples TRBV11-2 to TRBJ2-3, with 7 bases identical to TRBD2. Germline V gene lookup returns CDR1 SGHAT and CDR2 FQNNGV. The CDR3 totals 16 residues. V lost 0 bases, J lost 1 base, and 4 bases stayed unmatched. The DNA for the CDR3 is TGTGCCAGCAGCTTAGATAAGAGCGGGGGCACAGATACGCAGTATTTT. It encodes CASSLDKSGGTDTQYF.

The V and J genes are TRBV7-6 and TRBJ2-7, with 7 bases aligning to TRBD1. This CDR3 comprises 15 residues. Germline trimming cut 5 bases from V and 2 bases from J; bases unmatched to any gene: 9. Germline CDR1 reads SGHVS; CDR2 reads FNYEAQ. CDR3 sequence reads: CASSAYKTGTYEQYF. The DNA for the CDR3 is TGTGCCAGCAGCGCTTATAAGACAGGGACCTACGAGCAGTACTTC. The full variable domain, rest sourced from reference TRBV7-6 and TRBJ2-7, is GAGVSQSPRYKVTKRGQDVALRCDPISGHVSLYWYRQALGQGPEFLTYFNYEAQQDKSGLPNDRFSAERPEGSISTLTIQRTEQRDSAMYRCASSAYKTGTYEQYFGPGTRLTVT.

Here the CDR3 reads CASSLLRAQESNEQFF. The DNA of the CDR3 is TGTGCCAGCAGCCTCCTGAGGGCTCAGGAGTCCAATGAGCAGTTCTTC. The rearrangement uses TRBV11-2 and TRBJ2-1; D might be TRBD2 (5 bases). Looked up from germline, CDR1 is SGHAT and CDR2 is FQNNGV. The CDR3 extends over 16 amino acids. V lost 5 bases to trimming and J lost 6 bases, with 20 bases between them. Full variable domain (missing parts from reference TRBV11-2 and TRBJ2-1): EAGVAQSPRYKIIEKRQSVAFWCNPISGHATLYWYQQILGQGPKLLIQFQNNGVVDDSQLPKDRFSAERLKGVDSTLKIQPAKLEDSAVYLCASSLLRAQESNEQFFGPGTRLTVL.

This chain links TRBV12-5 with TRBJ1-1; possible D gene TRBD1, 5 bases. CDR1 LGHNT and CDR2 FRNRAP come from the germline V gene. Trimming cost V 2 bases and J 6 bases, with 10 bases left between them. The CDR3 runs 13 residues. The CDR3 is CASGLSGGAEAFF. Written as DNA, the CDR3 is TGTGCTAGTGGTTTGTCGGGAGGGGCTGAAGCTTTCTTT.

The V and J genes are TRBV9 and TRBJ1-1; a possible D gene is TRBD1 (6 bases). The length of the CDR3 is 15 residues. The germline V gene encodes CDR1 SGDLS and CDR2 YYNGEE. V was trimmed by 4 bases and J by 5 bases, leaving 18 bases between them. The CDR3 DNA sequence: TGTGCCAGCAGCCCTCGGGACATACAAGGGACTGAAGCTTTCTTT. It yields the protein CASSPRDIQGTEAFF.

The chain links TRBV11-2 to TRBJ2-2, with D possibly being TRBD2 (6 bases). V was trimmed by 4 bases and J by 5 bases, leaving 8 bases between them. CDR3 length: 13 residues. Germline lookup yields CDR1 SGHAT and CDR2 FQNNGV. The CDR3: CASSSGRTGELFF. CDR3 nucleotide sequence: TGTGCCAGCAGCTCTGGGAGGACCGGGGAGCTGTTTTTT.

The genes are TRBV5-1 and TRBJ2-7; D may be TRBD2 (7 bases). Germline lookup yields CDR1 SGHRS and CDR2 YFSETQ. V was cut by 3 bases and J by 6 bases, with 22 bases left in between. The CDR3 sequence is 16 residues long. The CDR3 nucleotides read TGCGCCAGCAGCTGGGCCGGGACGCCAGGGGAGGGCGAGCAGTACTTC. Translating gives CASSWAGTPGEGEQYF.

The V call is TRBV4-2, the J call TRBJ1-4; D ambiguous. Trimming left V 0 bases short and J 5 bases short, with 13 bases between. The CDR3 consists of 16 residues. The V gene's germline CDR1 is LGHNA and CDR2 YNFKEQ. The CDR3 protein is CASSQEGRRKNEKLFF. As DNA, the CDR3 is TGTGCCAGCAGCCAAGAGGGTCGGAGGAAGAATGAAAAACTGTTTTTT.

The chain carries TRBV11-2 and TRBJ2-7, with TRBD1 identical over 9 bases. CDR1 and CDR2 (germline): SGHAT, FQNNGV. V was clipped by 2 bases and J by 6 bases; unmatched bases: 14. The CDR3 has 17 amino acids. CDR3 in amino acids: CASSLFHGGTGQGEQYF. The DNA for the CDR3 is TGTGCCAGCAGCTTATTCCACGGGGGGACAGGGCAAGGCGAGCAGTACTTC.

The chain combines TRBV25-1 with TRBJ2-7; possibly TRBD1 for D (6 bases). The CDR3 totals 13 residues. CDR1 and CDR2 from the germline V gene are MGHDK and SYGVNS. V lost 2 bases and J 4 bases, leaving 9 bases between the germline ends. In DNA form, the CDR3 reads TGTGCCAGCAGTGAAATGAGGGGGTACGAGCAGTACTTC. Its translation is CASSEMRGYEQYF.

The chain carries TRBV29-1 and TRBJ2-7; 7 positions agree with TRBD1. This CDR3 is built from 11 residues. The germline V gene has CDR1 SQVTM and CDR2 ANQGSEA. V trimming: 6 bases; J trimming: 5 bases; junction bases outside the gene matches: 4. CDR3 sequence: CSVTGLDEQYF. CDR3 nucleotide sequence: TGCAGCGTGACAGGGTTGGACGAGCAGTACTTC.

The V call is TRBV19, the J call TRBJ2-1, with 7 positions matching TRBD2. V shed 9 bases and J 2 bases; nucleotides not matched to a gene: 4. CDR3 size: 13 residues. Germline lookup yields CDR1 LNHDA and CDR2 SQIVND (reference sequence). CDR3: CASREDTYNEQFF. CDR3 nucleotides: TGTGCCAGCCGGGAGGACACCTACAATGAGCAGTTCTTC.

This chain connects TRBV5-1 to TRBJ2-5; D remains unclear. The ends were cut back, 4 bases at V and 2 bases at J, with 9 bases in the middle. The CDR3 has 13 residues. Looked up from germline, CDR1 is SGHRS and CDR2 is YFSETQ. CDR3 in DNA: TGCGCCAGCAGCCTACAGATACAAGAGACCCAGTACTTC. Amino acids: CASSLQIQETQYF.

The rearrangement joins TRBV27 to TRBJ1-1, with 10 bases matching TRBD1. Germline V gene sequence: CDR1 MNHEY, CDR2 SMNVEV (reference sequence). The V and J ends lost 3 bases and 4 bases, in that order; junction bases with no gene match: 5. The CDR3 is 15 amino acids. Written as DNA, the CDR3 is TGTGCCAGCAGTTTCAGAAGGACAGGGGGCACTGAAGCTTTCTTT. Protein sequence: CASSFRRTGGTEAFF.

CDR3 bases: TGCAGCGTCGAGACAACAGGGAACACCGGGGAGCTGTTTTTT. It is translated as CSVETTGNTGELFF. The chain employs TRBV29-1 and TRBJ2-2; perhaps TRBD1 as D (5 bases). CDR3 length: 14 residues. V was pared by 6 bases and J by 1 base, with 12 bases between. Per germline, CDR1 SQVTM and CDR2 ANQGSEA.

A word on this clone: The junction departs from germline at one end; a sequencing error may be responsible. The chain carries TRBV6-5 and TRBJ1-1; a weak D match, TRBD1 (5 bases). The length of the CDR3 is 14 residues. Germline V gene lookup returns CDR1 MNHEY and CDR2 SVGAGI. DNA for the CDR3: TGTGCCAGCAGTTCTACAGGAATGAACCCTGAAGCTTTCTTT. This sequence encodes CASSSTGMNPEAFF.